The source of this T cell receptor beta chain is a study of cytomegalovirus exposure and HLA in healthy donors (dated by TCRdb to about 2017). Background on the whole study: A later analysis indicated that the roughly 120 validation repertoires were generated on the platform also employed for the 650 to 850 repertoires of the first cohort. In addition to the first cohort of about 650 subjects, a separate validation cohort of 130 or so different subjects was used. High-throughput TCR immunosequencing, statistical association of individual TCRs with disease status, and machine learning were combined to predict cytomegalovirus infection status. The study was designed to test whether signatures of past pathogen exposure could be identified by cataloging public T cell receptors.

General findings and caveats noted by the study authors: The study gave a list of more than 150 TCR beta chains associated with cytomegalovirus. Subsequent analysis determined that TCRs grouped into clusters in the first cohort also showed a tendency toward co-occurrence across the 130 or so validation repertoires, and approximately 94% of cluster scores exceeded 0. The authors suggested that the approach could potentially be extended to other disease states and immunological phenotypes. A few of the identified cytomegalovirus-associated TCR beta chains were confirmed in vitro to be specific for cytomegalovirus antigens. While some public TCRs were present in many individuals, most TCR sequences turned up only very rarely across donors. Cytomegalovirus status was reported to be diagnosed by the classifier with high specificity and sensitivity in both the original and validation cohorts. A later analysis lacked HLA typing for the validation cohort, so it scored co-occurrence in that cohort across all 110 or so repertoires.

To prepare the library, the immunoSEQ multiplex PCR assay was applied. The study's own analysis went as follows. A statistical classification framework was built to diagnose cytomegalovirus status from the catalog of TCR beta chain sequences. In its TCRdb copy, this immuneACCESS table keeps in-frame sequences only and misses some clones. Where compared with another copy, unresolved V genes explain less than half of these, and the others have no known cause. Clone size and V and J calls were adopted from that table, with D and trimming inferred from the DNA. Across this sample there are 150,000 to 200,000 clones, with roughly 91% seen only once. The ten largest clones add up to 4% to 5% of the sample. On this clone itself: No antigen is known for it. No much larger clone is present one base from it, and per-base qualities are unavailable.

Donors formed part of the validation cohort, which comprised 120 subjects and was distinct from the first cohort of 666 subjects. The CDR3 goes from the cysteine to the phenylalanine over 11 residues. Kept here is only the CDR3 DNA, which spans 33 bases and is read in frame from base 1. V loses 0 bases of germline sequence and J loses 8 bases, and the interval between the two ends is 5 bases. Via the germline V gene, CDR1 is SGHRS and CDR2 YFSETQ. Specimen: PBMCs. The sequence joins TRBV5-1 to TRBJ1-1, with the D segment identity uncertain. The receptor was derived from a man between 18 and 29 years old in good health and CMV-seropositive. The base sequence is TGCGCCAGCAGCTTGGGCCGGGAAGCTTTCTTT. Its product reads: CASSLGREAFF.